What follows is one TCR beta chain and its context. Its recognized antigen is unknown. Qualities for individual bases were not recorded, and no much larger clone is one base off. The CDR3 regions of human TCRbeta chains were analyzed by immunosequencing. As for how the authors treated the data: Repertoire TCRs were matched against a reference library of SARS-CoV-2-specific TCRs generated with the MIRA antigen-specificity platform. Breadth was defined as the fraction of unique TCRs that were SARS-CoV-2-associated. Depth was defined as the fraction of total T cells that were SARS-CoV-2-associated. Using the MIRA data, every spike-specific TCR was mapped to the spike region that the TCR reacted to and assigned to either a CD4 or a CD8 class. Log10-transformed breadth and depth values were compared by one-way ANOVA with Sidak's multiple comparisons tests. TCRdb provides this immuneACCESS table in a form limited to in-frame rearrangements. Some clones are lacking; in checked studies, under half of them reflect an unresolved V gene, and why the rest are absent is not known. The V and J calls and clone size were taken over from that table, and D and trimming were inferred from the DNA. The sample table records some 120,000 clones; roughly 90% of these occur just once. The ten largest clones capture 4.2% of the sample.

These data are taken from a study of T cell responses to AZD1222 COVID-19 vaccine (dated by TCRdb to the early 2020s). Context from the whole study: AZD1222 recipients whose second dose came at about 4 weeks and those whose second dose came at about 12 weeks were combined into one group, since spike-specific TCR depth and breadth did not differ between the two schedules. Trial participants were enrolled by age into 18-55, 56-69 and 70-plus year subgroups, with approximately 160, 26 and 62 TCR-sequenced participants respectively. A total of 240 or so trial participants underwent TCR sequencing, of whom 200 to 220 had received two doses of AZD1222 and around 26 had received two doses of the MenACWY control vaccine. General conclusions and limits of the study: Because no samples from the day 14 peak response were available, repertoires could be characterized only after the peak T cell response. Most participants were white British and females outnumbered males, and the authors suggested that clonal diversity may have been underestimated. Reportedly, close to half of the unique spike-specific TCRs recognized epitopes lying outside the regions that are mutated in the B.1.351 and B.1.1.7 variants. A significant rise in spike-specific TCR breadth and depth was observed after two AZD1222 doses relative to day 0 and relative to MenACWY recipients. CD4 TCRs associated with the vaccine covered the entire spike protein, and the dominant responses were in regions 160-218 and 743-854. In the small 56-69-year group, the increase in depth fell short of significance, most likely because of low power. Conclusions about previously exposed vaccinees were limited because only six AZD1222 recipients were SARS-CoV-2 seropositive at baseline.

Taken from cysteine to phenylalanine, the CDR3 has 13 residues. Of all the DNA, just the CDR3 is kept, 39 bases in frame from base 1. Trimming at the junction amounts to 2 bases on V and 4 bases on J, and the germline ends lie 6 bases apart. The time point label here, explained by the study, means: baseline before first vaccination. Samples from vaccinated people were obtained from the UK trials COV001 and COV002, which included a single-blind randomized controlled phase 2/3 trial of AZD1222 (ChAdOx1 nCoV-19) in healthy adults. For TCRbeta chain sequencing, PBMC samples were collected from trial participants at day 0 and at day 28 after the second dose.

The specimen was peripheral blood, collected on day 0 of AZD1222 vaccination. The sequence was obtained from an adult in good health. The chain is made from TRBV12-3 or TRBV12-4 and TRBJ1-5; the D gene is not confidently resolved. The CDR3 amino acid sequence is: CASSLQRNQPQHF. At the DNA level, the sequence is TGTGCCAGCAGTTTACAGAGGAATCAGCCCCAGCATTTT.